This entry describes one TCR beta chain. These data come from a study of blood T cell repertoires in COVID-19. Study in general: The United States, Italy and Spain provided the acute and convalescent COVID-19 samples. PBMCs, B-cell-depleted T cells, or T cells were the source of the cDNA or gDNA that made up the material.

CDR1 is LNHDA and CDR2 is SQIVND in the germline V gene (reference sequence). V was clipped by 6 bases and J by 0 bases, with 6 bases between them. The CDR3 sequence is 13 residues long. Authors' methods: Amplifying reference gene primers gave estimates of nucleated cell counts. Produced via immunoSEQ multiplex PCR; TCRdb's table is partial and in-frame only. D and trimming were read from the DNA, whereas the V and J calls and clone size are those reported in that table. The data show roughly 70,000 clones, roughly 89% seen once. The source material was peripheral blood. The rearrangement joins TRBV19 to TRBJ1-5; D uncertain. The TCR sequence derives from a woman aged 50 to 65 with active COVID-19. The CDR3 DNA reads TGTGCCAGTAGCCCATTTAGCAATCAGCCCCAGCATTTT. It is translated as CASSPFSNQPQHF.